This T cell receptor beta chain originates from a study of blood T cell repertoires in COVID-19. Source study methods: Reference gene primer amplification gave nucleated cell count estimates. Profiling relied on immunoSEQ multiplex PCR, and the TCRdb table lists in-frame clones only, not all of them. Clonal size and the V and J genes are those of that table, whereas D and trimming came from the DNA. The sample records 45,000 to 55,000 clones, around 84% being singletons. Germline CDR1 LGHDT, CDR2 YNNKEL (reference sequence). This CDR3 comprises 14 residues. J was trimmed by 7 bases and V by 10 bases; bases with no gene match: 12.

Sequences were obtained from peripheral blood. The chain employs TRBV3-1 (or the pseudogene TRBV3-2) and TRBJ2-1, with TRBD2 matching 8 bases. The sequence was collected from an older man with active COVID-19. CDR3 protein: CATTGVRGGNEQFF. The CDR3 coding sequence is TGTGCCACCACCGGGGTACGGGGGGGTAATGAGCAGTTCTTC.